A selection of T cell receptor beta chains follows, all from one sample in a study of radiotherapy plus CTLA-4 blockade in lung cancer. The data were produced by immunoSEQ multiplex PCR, yet TCRdb's version contains in-frame clones alone and is incomplete. The data show about 77,000 clones, around 74% seen once. Sequencing used peripheral blood, obtained from a patient treated with radiotherapy plus ipilimumab. The receptors come from a human donor with non-small cell lung cancer whose response to radiotherapy plus ipilimumab could not be evaluated. The CDR3 runs from the conserved cysteine through the conserved F or W. Fields, in order: J gene, D gene, CDR3 length, V gene, clone size, CDR3 protein, CDR3 DNA. D genes are given only for firm matches. Not all rows give a size; the values are once, few, many and, for expanded clones, a class.

>TRBJ1-6|NA|14|TRBV5-6|NA
CASSLGGNDSPLHF
TGTGCCAGCAGCTTGGGAGGTAACGATTCACCCCTCCACTTT
>TRBJ2-7|TRBD1|15|TRBV4-1|NA
CASSQGGTAPYEQYF
TGCGCCAGCAGCCAAGGAGGGACAGCACCCTACGAGCAGTACTTC
>TRBJ2-2|TRBD1|15|TRBV6-6|NA
CASWARQGPTGELFF
TGTGCCAGCTGGGCACGACAGGGTCCCACCGGGGAGCTGTTTTTT
>TRBJ1-5|NA|14|TRBV6-9|NA
CASLGVGYNQPQHF
TGTGCCAGCCTCGGGGTGGGTTACAATCAGCCCCAGCATTTT
>TRBJ2-7|TRBD2|15|TRBV7-9|NA
CASSFIAGDRYEQYF
TGTGCCAGCAGCTTTATAGCGGGGGACCGTTACGAGCAGTACTTC
>TRBJ2-7|TRBD2|14|TRBV7-2|NA
CASSLNGGAYEQYF
TGTGCCAGCAGCTTAAACGGGGGGGCGTACGAGCAGTACTTC
>TRBJ2-1|NA|14|TRBV11-1|once
CASSKPGSYNEQFF
TGTGCCAGCAGCAAACCGGGATCTTACAATGAGCAGTTCTTC
>TRBJ2-2|TRBD2|18|TRBV4-2|NA
CASSQGRLAGGLAGELFF
TGTGCCAGCAGCCAAGGCCGACTAGCGGGAGGGCTTGCCGGGGAGCTGTTTTTT
>TRBJ2-7|TRBD1|15|TRBV27|NA
CASRKTRQGADEQYF
TGTGCCAGCAGGAAGACCCGACAGGGGGCGGACGAGCAGTACTTC
>TRBJ2-2|TRBD1|15|TRBV7-3|NA
CASRTGTGATGELFF
TGTGCCAGCAGGACCGGGACAGGGGCCACCGGGGAGCTGTTTTTT
>TRBJ1-1|NA|15|TRBV13|NA
CASSPRGRVSTEAFF
TGTGCCAGCAGCCCCAGGGGTAGAGTTAGCACTGAAGCTTTCTTT
>TRBJ2-1|TRBD1|14|TRBV5-8|NA
CASSLGQGWNEQFF
TGTGCCAGCAGCTTGGGACAGGGGTGGAATGAGCAGTTCTTC
>TRBJ1-2|TRBD1|16|TRBV10-3|once
CAITRGPGTVENGYTF
TGTGCCATCACCAGGGGCCCTGGGACAGTCGAAAATGGCTACACCTTC
>TRBJ2-7|TRBD1|14|TRBV7-2|NA
CASSLGTEYYEQYF
TGTGCCAGCAGCCTCGGGACAGAATATTACGAGCAGTACTTC
>TRBJ1-1|TRBD1|13|TRBV7-9|NA
CASSLGTGAEAFF
TGTGCCAGCAGCTTAGGGACAGGGGCTGAAGCTTTCTTT
>TRBJ1-2|NA|13|TRBV6-1|few
CASFQAENYGYTF
TGTGCCAGCTTCCAGGCCGAAAACTATGGCTACACCTTC
>TRBJ1-2|TRBD1|11|TRBV6-6|NA
CAKTGGYGYTF
TGTGCCAAAACAGGGGGTTATGGCTACACCTTC
>TRBJ2-7|NA|13|TRBV5-6|NA
CASSLDRSYEQYF
TGTGCCAGCAGCTTGGACAGGTCTTACGAGCAGTACTTC
>TRBJ1-2|TRBD1|17|TRBV30|many
CAWKARGVGRGVYGYTF
TGTGCCTGGAAAGCCAGGGGGGTGGGCAGGGGAGTCTATGGCTACACCTTC
>TRBJ1-2|TRBD1|14|TRBV11-2|NA
CASRRIQGASPYTF
TGTGCCAGCAGACGCATACAGGGGGCCAGCCCCTACACCTTC
>TRBJ1-6|NA|16|TRBV5-1|NA
CASSLAGQGDNSPLHF
TGCGCCAGCAGCTTGGCTGGGCAGGGCGATAATTCACCCCTCCACTTT
>TRBJ1-2|TRBD1|15|TRBV6-5|NA
CASTKGQGVNYGYTF
TGTGCCAGCACTAAGGGACAGGGTGTTAACTATGGCTACACCTTC
>TRBJ2-7|NA|16|TRBV4-1|NA
CASSLSGDTGPYEQYF
TGCGCCAGCAGCCTATCAGGGGACACGGGACCCTACGAGCAGTACTTC
>TRBJ1-4|NA|14|TRBV27|NA
CASSPTGLGEKLFF
TGTGCCAGCAGTCCCACAGGGTTGGGTGAAAAACTGTTTTTT
>TRBJ2-7|NA|17|TRBV11-3|NA
CASSSAGFVGLFHEQYF
TGTGCCAGCAGCTCGGCGGGGTTCGTGGGATTGTTCCACGAGCAGTACTTC
>TRBJ1-6|NA|14|TRBV6-1|NA
CASSDAGSNSPLHF
TGTGCCAGCAGTGATGCAGGGTCGAATTCACCCCTCCACTTT
>TRBJ1-3|TRBD1|16|TRBV4-1|NA
CARRDRLFPSGNTIYF
TGCGCCAGACGGGACAGACTATTTCCTTCTGGAAACACCATATATTTT
>TRBJ2-7|NA|16|TRBV6-4|NA
CASSDAPERGGYEQYF
TGTGCCAGCAGTGACGCACCCGAAAGGGGAGGATACGAGCAGTACTTC
>TRBJ1-6|TRBD1|15|TRBV6-5|NA
CASRTGTGDNSPLHF
TGTGCCAGCAGAACCGGGACAGGGGATAATTCACCCCTCCACTTT
>TRBJ2-1|TRBD2|15|TRBV7-6|NA
CASSRDPSGGFEQFF
TGTGCCAGCAGCAGAGACCCTAGCGGGGGTTTTGAGCAGTTCTTC
>TRBJ1-6|TRBD1|15|TRBV6-5|NA
CASTGGGTGVSPLHF
TGTGCCAGCACCGGGGGAGGGACAGGGGTCTCACCCCTCCACTTT
>TRBJ1-2|NA|15|TRBV5-1|NA
CASSHTGTWSQGYTF
TGCGCCAGCAGCCACACAGGCACGTGGTCCCAGGGCTACACCTTC